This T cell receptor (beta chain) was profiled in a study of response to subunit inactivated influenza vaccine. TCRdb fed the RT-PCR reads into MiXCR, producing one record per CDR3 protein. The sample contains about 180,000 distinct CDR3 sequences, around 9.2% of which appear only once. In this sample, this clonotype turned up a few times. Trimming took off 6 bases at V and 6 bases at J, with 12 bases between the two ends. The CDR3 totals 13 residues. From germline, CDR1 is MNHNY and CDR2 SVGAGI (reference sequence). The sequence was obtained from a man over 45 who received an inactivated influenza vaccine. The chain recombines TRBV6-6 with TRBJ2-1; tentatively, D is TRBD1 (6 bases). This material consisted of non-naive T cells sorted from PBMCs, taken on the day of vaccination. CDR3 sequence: CASSLDRINEQFF. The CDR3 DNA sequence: TGTGCCAGCAGCCTCGACAGGATCAATGAGCAGTTCTTC.